The 25 T cell receptor beta chains presented below share a single source sample, sequenced in a study of T cells expressing NK-cell markers. TCRdb re-called the 5' RACE reads; every CDR3 protein appears as one record, without DNA. The listing contains roughly 450,000 distinct CDR3 sequences. Input material: blood T cells: a sorted CD56 or NKG2C T cell subset, CD4+ or CD8+ T cells, or bulk PBMC T cells (not recorded which). The receptor source for this set is a woman in her 50s in good health.

The chain is built from TRBV5-6 and TRBJ2-2; checking the TCRdb D call of TRBD1 is not possible without DNA. The CDR3 totals 16 residues. Germline-derived CDR1 and CDR2 are SGHDT and YYEEEE. CDR3 loop: CASSLMTGTGAGELFF.

This chain links TRBV7-9 with TRBJ1-1; the TCRdb D gene call, TRBD1, has no DNA to confirm it. This CDR3 has 16 amino acids. CDR1 and CDR2 (germline): SEHNR, FQNEAQ (reference sequence). CDR3 protein: CASSLERWTGDTEAFF.

The CDR3 is CASSLVQAQTQYF. V gene TRBV7-2 combines with J gene TRBJ2-5; absent DNA, TCRdb's TRBD1 call cannot be checked. CDR3 length equals 13 residues. Germline loops: CDR1 SGHTA, CDR2 FQGNSA. The entire variable domain, with the rest obtained from reference TRBV7-2 and TRBJ2-5, is as follows: GAGVSQSPSNKVTEKGKDVELRCDPISGHTALYWYRQSLGQGLEFLIYFQGNSAPDKSGLPSDRFSAERTGGSVSTLTIQRTQQEDSAVYLCASSLVQAQTQYFGPGTRLLVL.

The chain combines TRBV29-1 with TRBJ2-1; the D call from TCRdb, TRBD1, cannot be confirmed without DNA. The CDR3 length is 12 residues. Per the germline V gene, CDR1 is SQVTM and CDR2 is ANQGSEA. This CDR3 is CSVPQGRNEQFF.

The J gene is TRBJ2-2, the V gene TRBV7-9; TCRdb names TRBD1, which stays unverified in the absence of DNA. Germline V gene data show CDR1 as SEHNR and CDR2 as FQNEAQ (reference sequence). The CDR3 consists of 13 residues. The CDR3 loop reads CASSKDRTGELFF.

The chain couples TRBV7-9 to TRBJ1-1; lacking DNA, the TRBD1 call made by TCRdb goes unchecked. This CDR3 comprises 12 residues. The germline V gene has CDR1 SEHNR and CDR2 FQNEAQ (reference sequence). CDR3 in amino acids: CASSLGTGGAFF.

V is TRBV25-1 and J is TRBJ1-1. In germline, CDR1 is MGHDK, CDR2 SYGVNS. The CDR3 spans 12 residues. The CDR3 loop is CASSEYTKEAFF. Complete variable domain (other parts from reference TRBV25-1 and TRBJ1-1): EADIYQTPRYLVIGTGKKITLECSQTMGHDKMYWYQQDPGMELHLIHYSYGVNSTEKGDLSSESTVSRIRTEHFPLTLESARPSHTSQYLCASSEYTKEAFFGQGTRLTVV.

The V gene is TRBV29-1, the J gene TRBJ2-5; TCRdb proposes TRBD2, but this gene call is untestable without DNA. Germline CDR1 SQVTM, CDR2 ANQGSEA. The CDR3 has 13 residues. CDR3 sequence reads: CSVAGTYQETQYF.

The gene calls are TRBV6-2 or TRBV6-3 and TRBJ2-5; TCRdb picks TRBD2, but there is no DNA to check that call. The CDR3 is 15 residues long. CDR1 is MNHEY, CDR2 SVGEGT, per germline. The CDR3 sequence is CASSYLAASRVYQYF.

The chain has TRBV12-3 or TRBV12-4 and TRBJ2-1; there is no DNA to check the TCRdb D call of TRBD2. CDR3 length: 13 residues. The CDR3: CASRLVGEGEQFF.

This sequence joins TRBV10-2 and TRBJ2-4; no DNA is available, so the TRBD1 call from TCRdb remains unchecked. In germline, CDR1 is WSHSY, CDR2 SAAADI. The CDR3 runs to 18 residues. The CDR3 loop reads CASSDRDRDSLAKNIQYF.

V usage is TRBV18 and J usage is TRBJ2-1; TCRdb returns TRBD1, unconfirmable since there is no DNA. The germline V gene has CDR1 KGHSH and CDR2 LQKENI. The CDR3 contains 17 residues. CDR3: CASSPLAGTDTYNEQFF.

V usage is TRBV11-3 and J usage is TRBJ2-2; TCRdb reports TRBD2, a call that lacks DNA to check it against. Per germline, CDR1 SGHNT and CDR2 YENEEA. The CDR3 sequence is 16 residues long. CDR3 loop: CASSLMGSVGTGELFF.

This rearrangement joins TRBV20-1 to TRBJ1-1. This CDR3 comprises 13 residues. Germline CDR1 reads DFQATT; CDR2 reads SNEGSKA (reference sequence). The chain's CDR3 is CSASRQLNTEAFF.

The genes are TRBV5-1 and TRBJ1-2; with no DNA, the TCRdb D assignment of TRBD1 cannot be verified. The CDR3 is 13 amino acids. The germline CDR1 and CDR2 sequences are SGHRS and YFSETQ. The CDR3 is CASGFGQSYGYTF.

The chain employs TRBV7-9 and TRBJ1-3. This CDR3 region has 15 residues. CDR1 and CDR2 from the germline V gene are SEHNR and FQNEAQ (reference sequence). The CDR3 here is CASSPQWFSGNTIYF.

The V and J genes are TRBV12-3 or TRBV12-4 and TRBJ1-1; the D gene TCRdb calls, TRBD1, cannot be checked with no DNA. This CDR3 contains 15 residues. This CDR3 is CASRPLTGAYTEAFF.

CDR3: CASSLGSPRIAYEQYF. J is TRBJ2-7 and V is TRBV5-1; TCRdb selects TRBD2, and the lack of DNA leaves this call unchecked. CDR1 is SGHRS and CDR2 is YFSETQ in the germline V gene. The CDR3 has 16 amino acids.

The chain joins TRBV4-1 to TRBJ1-2; TCRdb's D call, TRBD1, is unchecked because there is no DNA. The CDR3 covers 15 residues. In germline, CDR1 is MGHRA, CDR2 YSYEKL. The CDR3 sequence: CASSQPGTGNYGYTF.

The CDR3: CAISLKQENTEAFF. The rearrangement uses TRBV10-3 and TRBJ1-1; TCRdb calls TRBD1, which cannot be checked without DNA. This CDR3 comprises 14 residues. Germline V CDR1 and CDR2: ENHRY, SYGVKD.

J is TRBJ2-2 and V is TRBV3-1; TCRdb indicates TRBD2, and absent DNA this call remains unverified. Looked up from germline, CDR1 is LGHDT and CDR2 is YNNKEL (reference sequence). There are 17 residues in the CDR3. This CDR3 reads CASRPYPGLAGVGELFF.

The V and J genes are TRBV27 and TRBJ1-4. Germline CDR1 reads MNHEY; CDR2 reads SMNVEV (reference sequence). CDR3 length equals 14 residues. The chain's CDR3 is CASSQLGTNEKLFF.

The chain recombines TRBV4-2 with TRBJ2-5; TCRdb selects TRBD2, and the lack of DNA leaves this call unchecked. The CDR3 sequence is 19 residues long. Germline CDR1 is LGHNA and CDR2 is YNFKEQ. The CDR3 is CASSQDVLVISGRQETQYF.

The CDR3 is CASSLSKVREQFF. The genes are TRBV28 and TRBJ2-1. Germline values: CDR1 MDHEN, CDR2 SYDVKM. This CDR3 region has 13 residues. The complete variable domain, with remaining parts taken from reference TRBV28 and TRBJ2-1, reads DVKVTQSSRYLVKRTGEKVFLECVQDMDHENMFWYRQDPGLGLRLIYFSYDVKMKEKGDIPEGYSVSREKKERFSLILESASTNQTSMYLCASSLSKVREQFFGPGTRLTVL.

The gene calls are TRBV20-1 and TRBJ2-1; TCRdb calls TRBD2, which cannot be checked without DNA. Germline CDR1 and CDR2: DFQATT and SNEGSKA (reference sequence). The CDR3 is made up of 14 amino acids. The CDR3 is CSALRTSLSNEQFF.